The clone carrying this T cell receptor (beta chain) has a handful of counts. Distinct nucleotide sequences in the sample also encode this CDR3. Data came from immunoSEQ multiplex PCR; TCRdb stores just in-frame clones and leaves some out. The data contain 110,000 or so clones, about three quarters of them singletons. This record belongs to a study of blood T cell repertoires in COVID-19. Germline values: CDR1 SGHRS, CDR2 YFSETQ. With 0 bases clipped from V and 3 bases from J, the junction kept 0 bases outside the gene matches. The CDR3 covers 14 residues. The sample taken for sequencing was peripheral blood. The TCR comes from a man between 70 and 80 years old with acute or convalescent COVID-19. The genes are TRBV5-1 and TRBJ2-7, with 10 bases identical to TRBD1. The CDR3 reads CASSLGTGGYEQYF. In DNA form, the CDR3 reads TGCGCCAGCAGCTTGGGGACAGGGGGCTACGAGCAGTACTTC.